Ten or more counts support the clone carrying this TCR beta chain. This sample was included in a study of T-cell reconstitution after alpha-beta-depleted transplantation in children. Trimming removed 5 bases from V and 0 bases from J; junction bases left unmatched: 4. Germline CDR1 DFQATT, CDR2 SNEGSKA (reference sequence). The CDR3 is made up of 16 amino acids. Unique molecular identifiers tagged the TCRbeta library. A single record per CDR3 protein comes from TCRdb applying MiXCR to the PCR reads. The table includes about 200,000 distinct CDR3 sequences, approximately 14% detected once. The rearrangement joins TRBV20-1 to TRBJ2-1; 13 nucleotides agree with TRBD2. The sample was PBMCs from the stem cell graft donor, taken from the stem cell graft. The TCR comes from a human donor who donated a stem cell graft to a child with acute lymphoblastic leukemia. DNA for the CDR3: TGCAGTGCTTTCGGGACTAGCGGGAACTCCTACAATGAGCAGTTCTTC. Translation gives CSAFGTSGNSYNEQFF.